A single sample gave rise to the 10 T cell receptor beta chains below, sequenced in a study of shared clonotypes between healthy human individuals. The repertoire was sequenced with immunoSEQ multiplex PCR; TCRdb's copy has only in-frame clones and lacks some. The table has about a million clones, about 76% seen once; the top ten hold less than 1.5%. Material for sequencing was memory CD4+ T cells sorted from blood. Sample subset: CD45RA-negative fraction. The receptors were sampled from a man aged 18 to 29 in good health.

CDR3 amino acids: CASSWSLTDTQYF. In DNA form, the CDR3 reads TGTGCCAGCAGCTGGAGCCTCACAGATACGCAGTATTTT. The chain joins TRBV11-3 to TRBJ2-3; no firm D call. This CDR3 spans 13 amino acids. V was cut by 4 bases and J by 2 bases, with 7 bases left in between. Per the germline V gene, CDR1 is SGHNT and CDR2 is YENEEA.

The chain employs TRBV2 and TRBJ2-7; D gene uncertain. CDR1 and CDR2 from the germline V gene are SNHLY and FYNNEI. The CDR3 runs 11 residues. V was trimmed by 8 bases and J by 4 bases, leaving 9 bases between them. Here the CDR3 DNA reads TGTGCCAGCGGCCCCTTTTACGAGCAGTACTTC. Its translation is CASGPFYEQYF.

The chain has TRBV5-4 and TRBJ1-2; D may be TRBD1 (5 bases). V was cut by 1 base and J by 0 bases, with 7 bases left in between. CDR3 size: 14 residues. Germline V gene lookup returns CDR1 SGHNT and CDR2 YYREEE (reference sequence). The CDR3 nucleotides are TGTGCCAGCAGCTTGCTACAGGCTAACTATGGCTACACCTTC. It codes for CASSLLQANYGYTF.

The chain uses TRBV9 and TRBJ2-1; no definite D call. With 3 bases removed from V and 3 bases from J, the gap between germline ends came to 7 bases. Germline CDR1 is SGDLS and CDR2 is YYNGEE. The CDR3 is 13 residues long. CDR3 sequence: CASSADIYNEQFF. The CDR3 nucleotides read TGTGCCAGCAGCGCTGACATCTACAATGAGCAGTTCTTC. The full variable domain, its missing parts supplied by reference TRBV9 and TRBJ2-1, is DSGVTQTPKHLITATGQRVTLRCSPRSGDLSVYWYQQSLDQGLQFLIQYYNGEERAKGNILERFSAQQFPDLHSELNLSSLELGDSALYFCASSADIYNEQFFGPGTRLTVL.

The DNA of the CDR3 is TGTGCCAGCAGGACAGGGGGTACAGGGGGCACTGAAGCTTTCTTT. Translating gives CASRTGGTGGTEAFF. The rearrangement joins TRBV27 to TRBJ1-1; 9 positions match TRBD1. With V trimmed by 6 bases and J by 4 bases, 9 bases remained unmatched. The CDR3 length is 15 residues. Germline assignment: CDR1 MNHEY and CDR2 SMNVEV (reference sequence).

The chain is built from TRBV30 and TRBJ2-5; D is uncertain. There are 11 residues in the CDR3. The germline V gene encodes CDR1 GTSNPN and CDR2 SVGIG (reference sequence). Trimming left V 8 bases short and J 3 bases short, with 10 bases between. The CDR3 DNA sequence: TGTGCCCTGAACTACAAAGAGACCCAGTACTTC. Translated, it gives CALNYKETQYF.

The V and J genes are TRBV11-2 and TRBJ1-6, with TRBD1 matching 9 bases. CDR3 length: 13 residues. Per the germline V gene, CDR1 is SGHAT and CDR2 is FQNNGV. V lost 8 bases and J lost 10; bases outside the gene matches: 6. This chain's CDR3 is CASLLDRGSPLHF. CDR3 coding DNA: TGTGCCAGCTTGCTGGACAGGGGATCACCCCTCCACTTT.

The rearrangement links TRBV19 to TRBJ2-3; tentatively, D is TRBD1 or TRBD2 (5 bases each). This CDR3 is built from 15 residues. V lost 1 base and J 3 bases, leaving 11 bases between the germline ends. CDR1 LNHDA and CDR2 SQIVND come from the germline V gene (reference sequence). This CDR3 is CASSIGEGSTDTQYF. The CDR3 DNA reads TGTGCCAGTAGTATAGGTGAGGGGTCGACAGATACGCAGTATTTT. Using reference TRBV19 and TRBJ2-3 for the parts outside the CDR3, the full variable domain is DGGITQSPKYLFRKEGQNVTLSCEQNLNHDAMYWYRQDPGQGLRLIYYSQIVNDFQKGDIAEGYSVSREKKESFPLTVTSAQKNPTAFYLCASSIGEGSTDTQYFGPGTRLTVL.

This clone was seen once. This chain joins TRBV28 and TRBJ1-3, with D perhaps TRBD1 (6 bases). Trimming shortened V by 5 bases and J by 4 bases, and 15 bases separated the two germline ends. Germline loops: CDR1 MDHEN, CDR2 SYDVKM. The CDR3 is made up of 15 amino acids. In DNA, the CDR3 is TGTGCCAGCAGTCCCCGGACAGTCTCAGGAAACACCATATATTTT. It specifies CASSPRTVSGNTIYF. The full variable domain, its missing parts supplied by reference TRBV28 and TRBJ1-3, is DVKVTQSSRYLVKRTGEKVFLECVQDMDHENMFWYRQDPGLGLRLIYFSYDVKMKEKGDIPEGYSVSREKKERFSLILESASTNQTSMYLCASSPRTVSGNTIYFGEGSWLTVV.

About this clone itself: Given a much more abundant clone one base away, this may be a read error. The sample carries other DNA sequences with the same CDR3. V usage is TRBV5-6 and J usage is TRBJ1-1, with TRBD1 matching over 10 bases. V lost 3 bases and J lost 2; bases outside the gene matches: 1. Germline V gives CDR1 SGHDT, CDR2 YYEEEE. CDR3 length: 14 amino acids. The CDR3 bases are TGTGCCAGCAGCTGGACAGGGGGAAACACTGAAGCTTTCTTT. Amino acid sequence: CASSWTGGNTEAFF.